This TCR beta chain came from a study of vaccination effects on CD4 cells after COVID-19. Study overall: About 2.2 million PBMC per well received approximately 11 IU/ml IL-2 and roughly 10 ug/ml peptides in culture.

General study points: The authors studied few convalescent patients and collected no early post-infection timepoints. Within healthy vaccinees, only 1 of 255 vaccine-induced clones displayed cross-reactivity with common cold coronaviruses. Clones from infection and from vaccination both contracted markedly late after vaccination.

The data were produced by immunoSEQ multiplex PCR, yet TCRdb's version contains in-frame clones alone and is incomplete. Here the sample spans 45,000 to 55,000 clones, approximately 70% being singletons. Comments on this clone: The antigen remains unidentified.

The length of the CDR3 is 13 residues. V shed 3 bases, J shed 5 bases, and the junction held 3 bases outside the gene matches. It was after 10 days of culture that CD4+ T cells were isolated. Either the BNT162b2 or mRNA-1273 vaccine was given to participants in two doses. The chain carries TRBV12-3 or TRBV12-4 and TRBJ2-5; 7 bases map to TRBD1. This TCR came from a human donor who received a COVID-19 vaccine. The sequencing used CD4+ T cells from PBMCs cultured without peptide, collected after COVID-19 vaccination. The CDR3 is CASSLGRGETQYF. CDR3 sequence (DNA): TGTGCCAGCAGTTTGGGCAGGGGGGAGACCCAGTACTTC.